Listed here are 30 T cell receptor beta chains from one sample, sequenced in a study of blood T cell repertoires in COVID-19. Produced via immunoSEQ multiplex PCR; TCRdb's table is partial and in-frame only. Here the sample spans more than 85,000 clones, roughly 81% being singletons. Sequencing input: peripheral blood. The receptors shown here come from a woman aged 70 to 79 with acute or convalescent COVID-19.

In regard to this clone: Sequence at one end of the junction differs from germline and may be a read error. The V call is TRBV5-4, the J call TRBJ1-4, with 7 bases lining up with TRBD1. Germline V gene lookup returns CDR1 SGHNT and CDR2 YYREEE (reference sequence). This CDR3 spans 16 amino acids. The CDR3 sequence: CASSLGLQGSKEKLFF. CDR3 coding DNA: TGTGCCAGCAGCTTGGGCTTACAGGGGTCTAAGGAAAAACTGTTTTTT.

This clone was detected once. The sample contains more than one DNA sequence encoding this CDR3. The V call is TRBV29-1, the J call TRBJ1-4, with a tentative D call TRBD1 (6 bases). The V gene lost 4 bases and the J gene lost 4 bases, with 10 bases spanning the gap. This CDR3 has 13 amino acids. Germline values: CDR1 SQVTM, CDR2 ANQGSEA. The CDR3, as DNA: TGCAGCGTTGGAGGGACACTTAATGAAAAACTGTTTTTT. Translation: CSVGGTLNEKLFF.

This clone was seen a handful of times. This rearrangement joins TRBV28 to TRBJ2-7, with D maybe TRBD2 (6 bases). Germline V gene data show CDR1 as MDHEN and CDR2 as SYDVKM. Deletions cut 5 bases from V and 2 bases from J, with 13 bases between. The CDR3 is 14 residues long. The CDR3 DNA sequence: TGTGCCAGCAGTCCCCCGGAGGGACCCTACGAGCAGTACTTC. Protein sequence: CASSPPEGPYEQYF. Based on the CDR3 plus reference TRBV28 and TRBJ2-7, the full variable domain is DVKVTQSSRYLVKRTGEKVFLECVQDMDHENMFWYRQDPGLGLRLIYFSYDVKMKEKGDIPEGYSVSREKKERFSLILESASTNQTSMYLCASSPPEGPYEQYFGPGTRLTVT.

This chain joins TRBV7-9 and TRBJ2-2, with a tentative D call TRBD1 (6 bases). The CDR3 is 13 residues long. Germline V gene lookup returns CDR1 SEHNR and CDR2 FQNEAQ (reference sequence). V was pared by 6 bases and J by 3 bases, with 8 bases between. The CDR3 DNA follows: TGTGCCAGCAGTACAGGGCACACCGGGGAGCTGTTTTTT. Its protein product is CASSTGHTGELFF.

The V call is TRBV19, the J call TRBJ2-7; the D gene is possibly TRBD1 (6 bases). V lost 7 bases and J 0 bases, leaving 10 bases between the germline ends. This CDR3 contains 13 residues. Looked up from germline, CDR1 is LNHDA and CDR2 is SQIVND (reference sequence). The CDR3 here is CASKRDNSYEQYF. CDR3 DNA: TGTGCCAGTAAGAGGGACAACTCCTACGAGCAGTACTTC.

This chain connects TRBV2 to TRBJ2-1; 9 bases fit TRBD1. CDR3 length: 15 amino acids. The trim removed 1 base at V and 3 bases at J, leaving 1 base unmatched. CDR1 and CDR2 from the germline V gene are SNHLY and FYNNEI. CDR3 DNA: TGTGCCAGCAGTGAAGAGGGACAGGGCTACAATGAGCAGTTCTTC. Amino acids: CASSEEGQGYNEQFF.

This clone came up a few times. The V and J genes are TRBV3-1 (or the pseudogene TRBV3-2) and TRBJ1-1; D is perhaps TRBD1 (5 bases). This CDR3 is 13 amino acids long. Germline V gene lookup returns CDR1 LGHDT and CDR2 YNNKEL (reference sequence). V was clipped by 6 bases and J by 1 base, with 9 bases between them. The CDR3 reads CASRLTGNTEAFF. The CDR3 bases are TGTGCCAGCAGACTCACAGGGAACACTGAAGCTTTCTTT.

This clone appeared once. The chain couples TRBV7-2 to TRBJ1-6; no reliable D call. The V and J ends lost 3 bases and 5 bases respectively, with 14 bases between them. This CDR3 has 16 amino acids. Germline V CDR1 and CDR2: SGHTA, FQGNSA. The CDR3 DNA is TGTGCCAGCAGCTTCAACCGGGTCGGAAATAATTCACCCCTCCACTTT. It translates to CASSFNRVGNNSPLHF.

The chain carries TRBV24-1 and TRBJ2-1, with 11 bases matching TRBD2. From germline, CDR1 is KGHDR and CDR2 SFDVKD. The junction had 6 bases not matched to a gene; V was cut back by 4 bases and J by 5 bases. There are 16 residues in the CDR3. CDR3 sequence reads: CATSDPGTSGNNEQFF. The CDR3 bases are TGTGCCACCAGTGACCCCGGGACTAGCGGAAACAATGAGCAGTTCTTC.

V and J are TRBV4-3 and TRBJ2-3; D gene uncertain. Between the trimmed V and J ends, which lost 3 bases and 1 base, there was a span of 8 bases. The germline gives CDR1 LGHNA, CDR2 YSLEER. There are 14 residues in the CDR3. The DNA for the CDR3 is TGCGCCAGCAGCCAGGGTGCGGGCACAGATACGCAGTATTTT. Encoded protein: CASSQGAGTDTQYF.

The chain carries TRBV3-1 (or the pseudogene TRBV3-2) and TRBJ2-7, with TRBD2 identical over 8 bases. V dropped 1 base and J dropped 2; count of bases not matched to a gene: 16. The CDR3 sequence is 19 residues long. Looked up from germline, CDR1 is LGHDT and CDR2 is YNNKEL (reference sequence). DNA of the CDR3: TGTGCCAGCAGCCAAGTACAGGGTTCTAGCGGGTGGCAGGCCTACGAGCAGTACTTC. This encodes CASSQVQGSSGWQAYEQYF.

V is TRBV5-8 and J is TRBJ2-2, with 10 bases lining up with TRBD2. The junction had 6 bases not matched to a gene; V was cut back by 4 bases and J by 0 bases. The CDR3 has 17 residues. Germline values: CDR1 SGHTS, CDR2 YDEGEE. CDR3 amino acids: CASSDWTSGTNTGELFF. CDR3 DNA: TGTGCCAGCAGCGATTGGACTAGCGGTACGAACACCGGGGAGCTGTTTTTT.

The chain employs TRBV19 and TRBJ2-1; 11 bases line up with TRBD2. Trimming cost V 5 bases and J 5 bases; bases outside gene matches: 11. The CDR3 consists of 17 residues. Germline V gene lookup returns CDR1 LNHDA and CDR2 SQIVND (reference sequence). The CDR3 protein is CASSPTSGGASDNEQFF. The CDR3 nucleotides are TGTGCCAGTAGTCCCACTAGCGGGGGAGCTTCCGACAATGAGCAGTTCTTC.

V usage is TRBV21-1 and J usage is TRBJ2-2; TRBD1, the table's D call, was not compared with the DNA. TRBV21-1 is classified as a pseudogene. The CDR3 sequence is 18 residues long. The CDR3 protein is CASSKEDSAQPRTGELFF. CDR3 nucleotide sequence: TGTGCCAGCAGCAAAGAAGACAGCGCCCAACCTCGGACCGGGGAGCTGTTTTTT.

V and J are TRBV7-9 and TRBJ1-5; 10 nucleotides agree with TRBD1. CDR3 length equals 14 residues. In germline, CDR1 is SEHNR, CDR2 FQNEAQ (reference sequence). Trimming at V came to 5 bases and at J to 5 bases, leaving 3 bases not matched to a gene. The CDR3 region is CASSPGQGDQPQHF. As DNA, the CDR3 is TGTGCCAGCAGCCCCGGACAGGGGGATCAGCCCCAGCATTTT.

The CDR3 reads CASSSRDGGGPNEQFF. The DNA for the CDR3 is TGTGCCAGCAGCTCAAGGGATGGGGGAGGGCCCAATGAGCAGTTCTTC. The chain recombines TRBV11-1 with TRBJ2-1; 7 nucleotides match TRBD2. The CDR3 covers 16 residues. The trim removed 4 bases at V and 6 bases at J, leaving 12 bases unmatched. Germline values: CDR1 SGHAT, CDR2 FQDESV (reference sequence).

The chain links TRBV5-1 to TRBJ2-1, with 12 positions matching TRBD2. Germline CDR1 and CDR2: SGHRS and YFSETQ. There are 18 residues in the CDR3. J lost 2 bases, V lost 4 bases, and 10 bases had no gene match. In DNA, the CDR3 is TGCGCCAGCAGCGGAGGGACTAGCGGGCCCCCCCCCTACAATGAGCAGTTCTTC. This codes for CASSGGTSGPPPYNEQFF.

This chain uses TRBV6-5 with TRBJ2-1; TRBD2 matches 8 bases. Germline CDR1 MNHEY, CDR2 SVGAGI. This CDR3 is 15 amino acids long. V shed 5 bases and J 4 bases; nucleotides not matched to a gene: 7. This CDR3 reads CASSPAGEKYNEQFF. CDR3 nucleotides: TGTGCCAGCAGTCCAGCGGGAGAGAAGTACAATGAGCAGTTCTTC.

The rearrangement uses TRBV9 and TRBJ1-4, with no clear D. The CDR3 totals 14 residues. V was trimmed by 2 bases and J by 8 bases, leaving 13 bases between them. Germline V gene sequence: CDR1 SGDLS, CDR2 YYNGEE. The chain's CDR3 is CASSVGGMEEKLFF. The CDR3 bases are TGTGCCAGCAGCGTTGGAGGGATGGAAGAAAAACTGTTTTTT.

This clone was detected only a few times. The V gene is TRBV6-5, the J gene TRBJ1-5; D is unresolved. This CDR3 comprises 14 residues. In germline, CDR1 is MNHEY, CDR2 SVGAGI. The V end lost 7 bases, the J end lost 0 bases, and 10 bases lay between the germline ends. The CDR3 sequence is CASTPDFSNQPQHF. As DNA, the CDR3 is TGTGCCAGCACCCCTGACTTTAGCAATCAGCCCCAGCATTTT.

The sample holds a few counts of this clone. The chain has TRBV7-9 and TRBJ1-1, with 9 bases aligning to TRBD1. Trimming took 4 bases from V and 1 from J; bases not matched to a gene: 7. Germline CDR1 SEHNR, CDR2 FQNEAQ (reference sequence). The CDR3 is 16 amino acids. CDR3 amino acids: CASSSGTGSWNTEAFF. DNA for the CDR3: TGTGCCAGCAGCTCCGGGACAGGGAGTTGGAACACTGAAGCTTTCTTT.

The rearrangement links TRBV18 to TRBJ2-7; 9 nucleotides align to TRBD1. Per germline, CDR1 KGHSH and CDR2 LQKENI. This CDR3 region has 15 residues. J lost 5 bases, V lost 3 bases, and 8 bases had no gene match. The CDR3 sequence: CASSPTGGANHEQYF. For the CDR3, the DNA is TGTGCCAGCTCACCCACAGGGGGCGCGAACCACGAGCAGTACTTC.

The chain couples TRBV7-2 to TRBJ1-5, with D perhaps TRBD1 (5 bases). The germline CDR1 and CDR2 sequences are SGHTA and FQGNSA. V lost 5 bases and J lost 7, with 18 bases in between. The CDR3 is made up of 15 amino acids. CDR3 protein: CASSEIGVSNQPQHF. The CDR3 DNA is TGTGCCAGCAGCGAGATAGGGGTATCTAACCAGCCCCAGCATTTT.

The rearrangement uses TRBV7-9 and TRBJ2-2; D unresolved. The germline V gene encodes CDR1 SEHNR and CDR2 FQNEAQ (reference sequence). This CDR3 has 16 residues. V lost 4 bases to trimming and J lost 3 bases, with 15 bases between them. CDR3 amino acids: CASSSRLRSDTGELFF. CDR3 in DNA: TGTGCCAGCAGCTCAAGACTGAGAAGCGACACCGGGGAGCTGTTTTTT.

The chain uses TRBV9 and TRBJ2-5, with D unresolved. CDR1 SGDLS and CDR2 YYNGEE come from the germline V gene. V was cut by 0 bases and J by 1 base, with 4 bases left in between. The length of the CDR3 is 13 residues. The CDR3 nucleotides are TGTGCCAGCAGCGTAGATCTCCAAGAGACCCAGTACTTC. Encoded protein: CASSVDLQETQYF.

This clone was recorded only once. The CDR3 DNA reads as TGTGCCAGCAGCCTCGCCCCGGCTAGCGGGAGGGATACGCAGTATTTT. Its protein is CASSLAPASGRDTQYF. The J gene is TRBJ2-3, the V gene TRBV11-1, with 11 bases lining up with TRBD2. V shed 5 bases and J 6 bases; nucleotides not matched to a gene: 10. Per the germline V gene, CDR1 is SGHAT and CDR2 is FQDESV (reference sequence). The CDR3 totals 16 residues.

This clone is a singleton in its sample. This sequence joins TRBV27 and TRBJ2-7, with TRBD2 identical over 12 bases. V lost 5 bases to trimming and J lost 4 bases; unmatched junction nucleotides: 12. The germline V gene has CDR1 MNHEY and CDR2 SMNVEV (reference sequence). The CDR3 covers 17 residues. CDR3 sequence reads: CASSPIRTSGTPYEQYF. The CDR3 coding sequence is TGTGCCAGCAGTCCCATAAGGACTAGCGGGACCCCTTACGAGCAGTACTTC.

The CDR3 coding sequence is TGCGCCAGCAGCCCGGGGGACGGACTCTCCTACGAGCAGTACTTC. This codes for CASSPGDGLSYEQYF. V is TRBV5-1 and J is TRBJ2-7, with D possibly TRBD2 on 6 matching bases. The germline V and J ends were trimmed by 4 bases and 0 bases, with 14 bases remaining between them. The CDR3 has 15 amino acids. CDR1 is SGHRS, CDR2 YFSETQ, per germline.

This clone was seen a single time. The rearrangement joins TRBV6-1 to TRBJ2-5; D uncertain. Germline V gene data show CDR1 as MNHNS and CDR2 as SASEGT. The V and J ends lost 2 bases and 5 bases respectively, with 6 bases between them. CDR3 length equals 12 residues. CDR3 in DNA: TGTGCCAGCAGTGAAAGTCGGGAGACCCAGTACTTC. Its protein is CASSESRETQYF.

The rearrangement links TRBV2 to TRBJ2-1, with D perhaps matching TRBD1 (6 bases). Trimming stripped 11 bases from V and 6 bases from J, with 32 bases between. Germline V gene data show CDR1 as SNHLY and CDR2 as FYNNEI. The CDR3 extends over 18 amino acids. CDR3 coding DNA: TGTGCCCACAGTGGGACAAGGGAAAGGACCTCAAACGGCAATGAGCAGTTCTTC. It specifies CAHSGTRERTSNGNEQFF.